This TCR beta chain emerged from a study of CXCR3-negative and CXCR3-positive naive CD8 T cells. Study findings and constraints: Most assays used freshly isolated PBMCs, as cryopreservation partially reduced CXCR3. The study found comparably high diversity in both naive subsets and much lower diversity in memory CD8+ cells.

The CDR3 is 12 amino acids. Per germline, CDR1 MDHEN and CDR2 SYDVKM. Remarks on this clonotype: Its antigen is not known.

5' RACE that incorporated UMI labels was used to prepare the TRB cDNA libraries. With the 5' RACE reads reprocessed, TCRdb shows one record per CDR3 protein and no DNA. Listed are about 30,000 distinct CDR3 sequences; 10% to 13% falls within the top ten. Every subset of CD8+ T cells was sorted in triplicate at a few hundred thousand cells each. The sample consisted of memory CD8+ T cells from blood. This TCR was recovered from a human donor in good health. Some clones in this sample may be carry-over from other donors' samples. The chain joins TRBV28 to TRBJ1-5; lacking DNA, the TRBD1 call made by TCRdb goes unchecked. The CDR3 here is CASTVVRQPQHF.